The rows below give T cell receptor beta chains drawn from one sample of a study of cytomegalovirus exposure and HLA in healthy donors. Clones were read by immunoSEQ multiplex PCR, and TCRdb kept only the in-frame ones, dropping some. The table lists more than 100,000 clones, about 85% of them singletons. Material for sequencing was PBMCs. Receptor source: a man aged 45 to 65 in good health and CMV-seronegative. The CDR3 runs from the conserved cysteine through the conserved F or W. D genes are given only for firm matches. A clone size is listed for some rows: how often the clone was seen (once, few, many), or a class if it is expanded.

- | TRBJ1-1 | - | TRBV9 | CASSVDPRGRSTEAFF | TGTGCCAGCAGCGTAGATCCTCGGGGTAGGAGCACTGAAGCTTTCTTT
- | TRBJ1-1 | - | TRBV20-1 | CSARDNSEAFF | TGCAGTGCTAGAGATAATTCCGAAGCTTTCTTT
- | TRBJ2-1 | - | TRBV25-1 | CASSDLAKQAPGNEQFF | TGTGCCAGCAGTGACCTCGCTAAACAGGCCCCTGGGAATGAGCAGTTCTTC
- | TRBJ2-7 | - | TRBV7-2 | CASSSRSAGIGEQYF | TGTGCCAGCAGCTCCCGATCTGCGGGGATAGGTGAGCAGTACTTC
- | TRBJ2-1 | TRBD2 | TRBV7-9 | CASRGDTSGYNEQFF | TGTGCCAGCAGAGGGGATACTAGCGGTTACAATGAGCAGTTCTTC
- | TRBJ1-1 | - | TRBV7-9 | CSSSARQVNTEAFF | TGTTCCAGCAGCGCCAGACAGGTTAACACTGAAGCTTTCTTT
- | TRBJ2-1 | - | TRBV6-6 | CASSYPGQTSYNEQFF | TGTGCCAGCAGTTACCCCGGACAGACCTCCTACAATGAGCAGTTCTTC
- | TRBJ2-5 | TRBD2 | TRBV5-1 | CASSLRGGPETQYF | TGCGCCAGCAGCTTACGGGGGGGTCCAGAGACCCAGTACTTC
- | TRBJ1-2 | - | TRBV6-5 | CASSYSTGSDGYTF | TGTGCCAGCAGTTACTCGACAGGCAGCGATGGCTACACCTTC
once | TRBJ1-5 | - | TRBV27 | CASSLDSNEQPQHF | TGTGCCAGCAGTTTAGACAGTAACGAGCAGCCCCAGCATTTT
- | TRBJ2-2 | TRBD2 | TRBV7-3 | CASSLGLAGHTGELFF | TGTGCCAGCAGCTTAGGACTAGCGGGGCACACCGGGGAGCTGTTTTTT
- | TRBJ2-1 | TRBD2 | TRBV7-9 | CASSPNDLAGDKQFF | TGTGCCAGCAGCCCTAACGACCTAGCGGGAGACAAGCAGTTCTTC
- | TRBJ2-7 | TRBD1 | TRBV4-3 | CASSQARDSSYEQYF | TGCGCCAGCAGCCAAGCCCGGGACAGCTCCTACGAGCAGTACTTC
- | TRBJ2-5 | TRBD1 | TRBV11-3 | CASSSRTGGGETQYF | TGTGCCAGCAGCTCCCGGACAGGGGGTGGGGAGACCCAGTACTTC
few | TRBJ2-2 | TRBD1 | TRBV11-2 | CASSFGQGYTGELFF | TGTGCCAGCAGCTTCGGACAGGGGTACACCGGGGAGCTGTTTTTT
- | TRBJ2-5 | TRBD2 | TRBV4-1 | CASSQAGGRETQYF | TGCGCCAGCAGCCAAGCGGGGGGACGAGAGACCCAGTACTTC
- | TRBJ2-1 | TRBD2 | TRBV15 | CATSRAGGGYNEQFF | TGTGCCACCAGCAGAGCAGGCGGGGGATACAATGAGCAGTTCTTC
- | TRBJ2-7 | TRBD2 | TRBV30 | CAWSKELAPYEQYF | TGTGCCTGGAGCAAGGAACTAGCGCCCTACGAGCAGTACTTC
few | TRBJ1-4 | TRBD1 | TRBV5-4 | CASSDRADGEKLFF | TGTGCCAGCAGCGACAGGGCGGATGGGGAAAAACTGTTTTTT
- | TRBJ2-3 | - | TRBV27 | CASSSRLDGRDTQYF | TGTGCCAGCAGTTCCCGACTAGATGGGAGAGATACGCAGTATTTT
- | TRBJ1-2 | TRBD1 | TRBV5-4 | CASSSDRHYGYTF | TGTGCCAGCAGCTCGGACAGGCACTATGGCTACACCTTC
- | TRBJ1-1 | TRBD1 | TRBV11-2 | CASSRGQGNTEAFF | TGTGCCAGCAGCCGCGGACAGGGGAACACTGAAGCTTTCTTT
once | TRBJ2-3 | - | TRBV5-1 | CASGQLGGVSTDTQYF | TGCGCCAGCGGCCAGCTAGGCGGGGTTAGCACAGATACGCAGTATTTT
- | TRBJ2-3 | TRBD2 | TRBV12-5 | CASGLVWEGGATDTQYF | TGTGCTAGTGGTTTGGTATGGGAGGGCGGGGCCACAGATACGCAGTATTTT
- | TRBJ1-5 | - | TRBV19 | CASSSRAGMRPQHF | TGTGCCAGTAGTAGCCGGGCGGGCATGCGGCCCCAGCATTTT
- | TRBJ1-1 | - | TRBV5-4 | CASSLEVHTEAFF | TGTGCCAGCAGCTTAGAGGTCCACACTGAAGCTTTCTTT
once | TRBJ2-7 | TRBD1 | TRBV6-5 | CASSWAGGLYEQYF | TGTGCCAGCAGTTGGGCAGGGGGCTTGTACGAGCAGTACTTC
once | TRBJ1-1 | TRBD1 | TRBV19 | CASSTDRAGYTEAFF | TGTGCCAGTAGTACCGACAGGGCGGGATACACTGAAGCTTTCTTT
- | TRBJ2-2 | - | TRBV14 | CASSQDFFSEGASPNTGELFF | TGTGCCAGCAGCCAAGATTTTTTCTCGGAGGGGGCATCCCCGAACACCGGGGAGCTGTTTTTT
- | TRBJ2-7 | - | TRBV5-4 | CASRNRGSYEQYF | TGTGCCAGCAGGAACCGGGGTTCCTACGAGCAGTACTTC
once | TRBJ2-1 | TRBD2 | TRBV5-8 | CASSLGLAGYNEQFF | TGTGCCAGCAGCTTGGGGCTAGCGGGGTACAATGAGCAGTTCTTC
- | TRBJ2-5 | TRBD2 | TRBV5-6 | CASSLELAGDQETQYF | TGTGCCAGCAGCTTGGAACTAGCGGGGGATCAAGAGACCCAGTACTTC
- | TRBJ1-2 | TRBD1 | TRBV25-1 | CASNGDRAYGYTF | TGTGCCAGCAATGGAGACAGGGCCTATGGCTACACCTTC
- | TRBJ2-1 | TRBD1 | TRBV7-2 | CASSRGQGGYNEQFF | TGTGCCAGCAGCCGTGGACAGGGAGGCTACAATGAGCAGTTCTTC
- | TRBJ2-1 | - | TRBV7-2 | CASSPGQSYNEQFF | TGTGCCAGCAGCCCCGGACAGTCCTACAATGAGCAGTTCTTC
- | TRBJ2-1 | TRBD2 | TRBV28 | CASALAGGPEQFF | TGTGCTTCAGCGCTAGCGGGGGGGCCTGAGCAGTTCTTC